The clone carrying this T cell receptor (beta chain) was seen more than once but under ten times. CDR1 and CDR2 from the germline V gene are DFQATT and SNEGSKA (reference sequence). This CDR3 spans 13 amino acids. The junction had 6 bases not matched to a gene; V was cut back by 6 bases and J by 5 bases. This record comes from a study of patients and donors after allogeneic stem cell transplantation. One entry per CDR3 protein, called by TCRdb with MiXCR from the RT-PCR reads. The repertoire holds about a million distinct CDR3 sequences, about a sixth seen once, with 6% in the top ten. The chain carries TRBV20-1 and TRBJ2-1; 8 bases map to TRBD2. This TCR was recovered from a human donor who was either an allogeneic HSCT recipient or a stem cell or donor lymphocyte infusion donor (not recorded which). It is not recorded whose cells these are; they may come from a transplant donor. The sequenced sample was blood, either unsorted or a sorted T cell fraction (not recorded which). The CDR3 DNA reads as TGCAGTGCCAGGACTAGCCCTAACAATGAGCAGTTCTTC. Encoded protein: CSARTSPNNEQFF.